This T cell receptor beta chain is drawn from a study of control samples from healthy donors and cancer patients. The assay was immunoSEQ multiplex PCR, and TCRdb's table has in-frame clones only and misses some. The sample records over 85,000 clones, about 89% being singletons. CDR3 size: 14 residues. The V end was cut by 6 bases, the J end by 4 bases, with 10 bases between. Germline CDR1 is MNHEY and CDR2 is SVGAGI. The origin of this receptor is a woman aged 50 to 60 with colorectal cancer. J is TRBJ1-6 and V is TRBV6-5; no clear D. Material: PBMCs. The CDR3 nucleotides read TGTGCCAGCAGGGGTTCCCTTTATAATTCACCCCTCCACTTT. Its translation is CASRGSLYNSPLHF.